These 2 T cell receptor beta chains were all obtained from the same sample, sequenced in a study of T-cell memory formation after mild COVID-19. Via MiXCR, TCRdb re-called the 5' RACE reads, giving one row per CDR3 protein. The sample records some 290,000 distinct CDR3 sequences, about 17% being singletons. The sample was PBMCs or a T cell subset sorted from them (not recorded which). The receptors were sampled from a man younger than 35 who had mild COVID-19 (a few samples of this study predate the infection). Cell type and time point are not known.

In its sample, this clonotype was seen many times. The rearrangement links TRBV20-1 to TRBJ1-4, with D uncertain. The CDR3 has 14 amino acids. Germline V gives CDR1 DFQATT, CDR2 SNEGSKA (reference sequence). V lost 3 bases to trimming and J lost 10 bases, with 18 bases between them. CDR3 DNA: TGCAGTGCTAGCGGTCGGAGAACTTTGGGAAAACTGTTTTTT. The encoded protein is CSASGRRTLGKLFF.

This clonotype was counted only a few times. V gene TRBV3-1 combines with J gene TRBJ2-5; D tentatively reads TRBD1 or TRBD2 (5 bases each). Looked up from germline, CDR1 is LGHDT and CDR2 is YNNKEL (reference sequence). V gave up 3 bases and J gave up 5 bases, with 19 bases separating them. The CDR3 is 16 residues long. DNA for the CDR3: TGTGCCAGCAGCCAGACCCCCGGGGCCCTCCGGGAGACCCAGTACTTC. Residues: CASSQTPGALRETQYF.